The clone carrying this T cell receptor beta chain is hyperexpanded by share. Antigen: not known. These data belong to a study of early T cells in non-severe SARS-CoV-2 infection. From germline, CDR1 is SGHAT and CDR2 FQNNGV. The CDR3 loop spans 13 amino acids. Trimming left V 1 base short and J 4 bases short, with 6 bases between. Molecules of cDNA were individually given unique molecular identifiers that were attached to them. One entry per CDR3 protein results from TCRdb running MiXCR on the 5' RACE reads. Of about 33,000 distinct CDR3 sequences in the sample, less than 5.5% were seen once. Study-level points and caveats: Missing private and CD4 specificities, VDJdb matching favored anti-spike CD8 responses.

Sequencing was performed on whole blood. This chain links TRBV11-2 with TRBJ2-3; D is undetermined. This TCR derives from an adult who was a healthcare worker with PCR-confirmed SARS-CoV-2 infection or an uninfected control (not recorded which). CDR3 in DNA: TGTGCCAGCAGCTTAGTTCCTCCAGATACGCAGTATTTT. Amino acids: CASSLVPPDTQYF. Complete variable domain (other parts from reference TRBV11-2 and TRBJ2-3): EAGVAQSPRYKIIEKRQSVAFWCNPISGHATLYWYQQILGQGPKLLIQFQNNGVVDDSQLPKDRFSAERLKGVDSTLKIQPAKLEDSAVYLCASSLVPPDTQYFGPGTRLTVL.